This T cell receptor (beta chain) was retrieved from a study of blood T cell repertoires in COVID-19 (TCRdb year 2020). In the study overall: Recovered participants in ImmuneRACE Cohort 3 were defined as having two consecutive negative NP/OP PCR tests, clearance from a healthcare professional, or resolution of symptoms. The collaborator samples originated in the United States, Italy and Spain and spanned the acute and convalescent phases of COVID-19. The material from the prospective study consisted of cDNA or gDNA derived from T cells, B-cell-depleted T cells, or PBMCs. Subjects who had been exposed to COVID-19, were actively infected with it, or had recovered from it provided the deeply sampled blood TCRbeta repertoires that made up the dataset. The repertoires were released in a freely available public database meant as a resource for research on the immune response to SARS-CoV-2. The samples were drawn from two sources: the first 160 participants of the ongoing ImmuneRACE study, and fewer than 1,500 subjects contributed by 6 global collaborators. The sample metadata nearly always contained a de-identified subject ID, COVID-19 status, age in years and sex. Where HLA class I and class II types were available, the types were taken from metadata supplied by the sample provider, not from assay-based typing.

What the work shows at the level of the full study, not this receptor alone: Clinical and demographic metadata were provided uncurated, with the amount varying by source and participant.

V and J lose 0 bases and 0 bases, and a span of 7 bases separates them. From cysteine to phenylalanine, the CDR3 is 15 amino acids long. Only the CDR3 DNA stays, 45 bases, in frame from base 1. Looking up the germline V gene yields CDR1 SGHRS and CDR2 YFSETQ. As for this clone: Which antigen it targets is not known. Qualities for individual bases were not recorded, and no much larger clone is one base off. The same CDR3 also results from other DNA sequences found in this sample.

TCRbeta CDR3 regions were amplified from genomic DNA by means of the immunoSEQ Assay, a bias-controlled multiplex PCR. The study's processing was this. The number of nucleated cells in each sample was estimated from the amplification of reference gene primers within the assay. To quantify the absolute abundance of each unique TCRbeta CDR3 rearrangement, sequence reads were collapsed and filtered. For each sample, productive Simpson clonality was calculated as the square root of Simpson's diversity index over productive rearrangements. TCRdb mirrors the immuneACCESS table, restricted to in-frame sequences. Some clones are absent from its copies; in checked studies, under half trace to an unresolved V gene, and the reason for the others is unknown. D and trimming come from the DNA, and the V and J calls and clone size come from that table. The sample profile shows about 150,000 clones; approximately 79% of them were found once. 15% to 20% of the sample is taken by the ten largest.

Participants in the prospective study were enrolled through a virtual design, were aged roughly 18 to 90 years, and lived in some 24 United States geographic areas. Cohort assignment in the prospective study relied on participant-reported clinical history from a screening survey and a study questionnaire. Each participant in the prospective study had whole blood, serum and a nasopharyngeal or oropharyngeal swab collected by mobile phlebotomists. Additional blood draws and questionnaires over an approximately 2-month period could optionally be provided by prospective study participants. Blood samples from the prospective study were shipped frozen or at room temperature prior to DNA extraction.

The chain joins TRBV5-1 to TRBJ2-1, with the D gene not confidently named. Specimen: PBMCs or T cells enriched from blood (not recorded which). This receptor was taken from a woman aged 70-85 years in a cohort exposed to, infected with or recovered from COVID-19 (not recorded which). The sequence in DNA is TGCGCCAGCAGCTTGGCCGTTAGCTCCTACAATGAGCAGTTCTTC. This gives the protein CASSLAVSSYNEQFF.